These 19 T cell receptor beta chains originate from one sample sequenced in a study of blood T cell repertoires in COVID-19. Only in-frame clones appear in the TCRdb table, and some are missing; sequencing was by immunoSEQ multiplex PCR. The profile shows 260,000 or so clones, 88% of them singletons. The sample was peripheral blood. The receptors originated from a human donor in a cohort sampled during active COVID-19.

The chain recombines TRBV28 with TRBJ2-7; TRBD1 aligns across 9 bases. After removal of 4 bases from V and 2 bases from J, the junction contained 12 bases not matched to a gene. The V gene's germline CDR1 is MDHEN and CDR2 SYDVKM. This CDR3 spans 17 amino acids. For the CDR3, the DNA is TGTGCCAGCAGTTCGGCCTCTGGAACAGGGGGCCCCTACGAGCAGTACTTC. It is translated as CASSSASGTGGPYEQYF.

This rearrangement joins TRBV11-1 to TRBJ2-1; D may be TRBD2 (6 bases). The V gene's germline CDR1 is SGHAT and CDR2 FQDESV (reference sequence). Deletions cut 3 bases from V and 10 bases from J, with 16 bases between. The CDR3 runs 14 residues. The CDR3 here is CASSFGREKGEQFF. DNA of the CDR3: TGTGCCAGCAGCTTTGGCCGGGAGAAGGGGGAGCAGTTCTTC. The whole variable domain, remainder taken from reference TRBV11-1 and TRBJ2-1, is EAEVAQSPRYKITEKSQAVAFWCDPISGHATLYWYRQILGQGPELLVQFQDESVVDDSQLPKDRFSAERLKGVDSTLKIQPAELGDSAMYLCASSFGREKGEQFFGPGTRLTVL.

The V gene is TRBV5-1, the J gene TRBJ1-1, with D possibly being TRBD1 (5 bases). The CDR3 is 14 residues long. V was clipped by 6 bases and J by 9 bases, with 21 bases between them. Germline lookup yields CDR1 SGHRS and CDR2 YFSETQ. The CDR3 sequence is CASTTASLTEKAFF. The CDR3 DNA reads as TGCGCCAGCACGACAGCATCACTCACTGAAAAAGCTTTCTTT. The complete variable domain, with remaining parts taken from reference TRBV5-1 and TRBJ1-1, reads KAGVTQTPRYLIKTRGQQVTLSCSPISGHRSVSWYQQTPGQGLQFLFEYFSETQRNKGNFPGRFSGRQFSNSRSEMNVSTLELGDSALYLCASTTASLTEKAFFGQGTRLTVV.

This clone was observed a handful of times. The rearrangement uses TRBV7-2 and TRBJ2-7; 7 nucleotides line up with TRBD2. V shed 5 bases and J 2 bases; nucleotides not matched to a gene: 12. Germline V gives CDR1 SGHTA, CDR2 FQGNSA. The CDR3 spans 16 residues. CDR3 in DNA: TGTGCCAGCAGCCCCGAAGGAGCGGGGTGGGCCTACGAGCAGTACTTC. Amino acids: CASSPEGAGWAYEQYF.

The chain is built from TRBV6-5 and TRBJ1-4, with 9 bases that match TRBD1. After removal of 6 bases from V and 10 bases from J, the junction contained 9 bases not matched to a gene. In germline, CDR1 is MNHEY, CDR2 SVGAGI. This CDR3 is 14 amino acids long. CDR3 coding DNA: TGTGCCAGCAGGGCCGGGACAGGGTCGCCAAAACTGTTTTTT. It codes for CASRAGTGSPKLFF.

The genes are TRBV7-3 and TRBJ2-2, with 9 bases identical to TRBD1. Germline CDR1 is SGHTA and CDR2 is FQGTGA. This CDR3 region has 15 residues. The junction had 7 bases not matched to a gene; V was cut back by 5 bases and J by 6 bases. CDR3 bases: TGTGCCAGCAGCCCGGGACAGGGTATCGCCGGGGAGCTGTTTTTT. It encodes CASSPGQGIAGELFF.

The rearrangement joins TRBV5-1 to TRBJ2-1; D possibly corresponds to TRBD2 (5 bases). CDR1 and CDR2 from the germline V gene are SGHRS and YFSETQ. CDR3 length: 14 residues. V shed 4 bases and J shed 9 bases, with 17 bases lying between them. CDR3 in DNA: TGCGCCAGCAGCAAGGACTCTTTCCTGGGTGAGCAGTTCTTC. This encodes CASSKDSFLGEQFF.

CDR3 nucleotide sequence: TGTGCCAGCAGTTTCCCTCCGGCGGGGGGCAATGGCTACACCTTC. It is translated as CASSFPPAGGNGYTF. The chain links TRBV28 to TRBJ1-2, with D perhaps TRBD1 (6 bases). This CDR3 is 15 amino acids long. V dropped 3 bases and J dropped 6 bases, with 17 bases sitting between them. The germline V gene has CDR1 MDHEN and CDR2 SYDVKM.

This chain joins TRBV4-2 and TRBJ2-3; 13 positions agree with TRBD2. Germline V gene data show CDR1 as LGHNA and CDR2 as YNFKEQ. The CDR3 contains 18 residues. Trimming cost V 4 bases and J 4 bases; bases outside gene matches: 11. CDR3 bases: TGTGCCAGCAGCCCCTCCTGGACTAGCGGGGGCTTGGCAGATACGCAGTATTTT. Protein sequence: CASSPSWTSGGLADTQYF.

The chain joins TRBV6-6 to TRBJ2-7; 9 nucleotides line up with TRBD1. Germline V gives CDR1 MNHNY, CDR2 SVGAGI (reference sequence). The trim removed 4 bases at V and 6 bases at J, leaving 7 bases unmatched. This CDR3 comprises 14 residues. CDR3 in amino acids: CASSFPGQGTEQYF. In nucleotides, the CDR3 is TGTGCCAGCAGTTTTCCGGGACAGGGAACCGAGCAGTACTTC.

The chain recombines TRBV3-1 (or the pseudogene TRBV3-2) with TRBJ1-1; D is unresolved. CDR3 length: 15 amino acids. Trimming stripped 4 bases from V and 5 bases from J, with 17 bases between. In germline, CDR1 is LGHDT, CDR2 YNNKEL (reference sequence). The CDR3 DNA is TGTGCCAGCAGCCCTCCCGACATCGGAGGTACTGAAGCTTTCTTT. This encodes CASSPPDIGGTEAFF.

This chain uses TRBV19 with TRBJ1-5; D gene ambiguous. Germline loops: CDR1 LNHDA, CDR2 SQIVND (reference sequence). V was cut by 5 bases and J by 1 base, with 15 bases left in between. The length of the CDR3 is 16 residues. The CDR3 region is CASSPAASRSNQPQHF. The CDR3 DNA reads TGTGCCAGTAGTCCCGCGGCGTCTAGGAGCAATCAGCCCCAGCATTTT.

V and J are TRBV25-1 and TRBJ1-4; D uncertain. Trimming took off 3 bases at V and 0 bases at J, with 5 bases between the two ends. The CDR3 is 14 amino acids. Germline CDR1 reads MGHDK; CDR2 reads SYGVNS. CDR3 region: CASSDPATNEKLFF. As DNA, the CDR3 is TGTGCCAGCAGTGATCCCGCAACTAATGAAAAACTGTTTTTT.

The J gene is TRBJ2-7, the V gene TRBV7-8; D gene unclear. Germline loops: CDR1 SGHVS, CDR2 FQNEAQ. Trimming removed 0 bases from V and 4 bases from J, with 13 bases in between. The CDR3 runs to 15 residues. CDR3 protein: CASSLALPSPYEQYF. The CDR3 region has the DNA TGTGCCAGCAGCTTAGCGCTACCCTCCCCATACGAGCAGTACTTC.

CDR3 sequence reads: CASSLWQGGSYEQYF. The CDR3 nucleotides are TGTGCCAGCAGTTTATGGCAGGGAGGCTCCTACGAGCAGTACTTC. The chain is built from TRBV28 and TRBJ2-7, with D possibly matching TRBD2 (6 bases). This CDR3 comprises 15 residues. Trimming removed 0 bases at V and 0 bases at J, with 9 bases between. Germline V gene data show CDR1 as MDHEN and CDR2 as SYDVKM.

This clone appeared once. This chain connects TRBV6-5 to TRBJ1-1; D ambiguous. The CDR3 is 15 amino acids. V lost 4 bases to trimming and J lost 3 bases, with 15 bases between them. The germline V gene has CDR1 MNHEY and CDR2 SVGAGI. The CDR3 sequence: CASSFSPLSDTEAFF. In DNA form, the CDR3 reads TGTGCCAGCAGTTTTTCCCCCTTAAGCGACACTGAAGCTTTCTTT.

The chain uses TRBV7-2 and TRBJ1-4; possibly TRBD1 for D (6 bases). The CDR3 contains 14 residues. V shed 5 bases and J shed 6 bases, with 13 bases lying between them. Germline CDR1 and CDR2: SGHTA and FQGNSA. This CDR3 reads CASSADRWDEKLFF. Here the CDR3 DNA reads TGTGCCAGCAGCGCCGACAGGTGGGATGAAAAACTGTTTTTT. Complete variable domain (other parts from reference TRBV7-2 and TRBJ1-4): GAGVSQSPSNKVTEKGKDVELRCDPISGHTALYWYRQSLGQGLEFLIYFQGNSAPDKSGLPSDRFSAERTGGSVSTLTIQRTQQEDSAVYLCASSADRWDEKLFFGSGTQLSVL.

V gene TRBV2 combines with J gene TRBJ2-1, with a tentative D call TRBD1 (5 bases). Trimming left V 0 bases short and J 5 bases short, with 11 bases between. Germline CDR1 reads SNHLY; CDR2 reads FYNNEI. This CDR3 region has 15 residues. This chain's CDR3 is CASSEAQGYNNEQFF. DNA for the CDR3: TGTGCCAGCAGTGAAGCGCAGGGCTACAACAATGAGCAGTTCTTC. Drawing the rest from reference TRBV2 and TRBJ2-1, the complete variable domain is EPEVTQTPSHQVTQMGQEVILRCVPISNHLYFYWYRQILGQKVEFLVSFYNNEISEKSEIFDDQFSVERPDGSNFTLKIRSTKLEDSAMYFCASSEAQGYNNEQFFGPGTRLTVL.

This rearrangement joins TRBV6-2 or TRBV6-3 to TRBJ1-2, with D possibly TRBD1 on 6 matching bases. CDR1 is MNHEY, CDR2 SVGEGT, per germline. The CDR3 extends over 15 amino acids. V lost 6 bases to trimming and J lost 4 bases, with 18 bases between them. CDR3 sequence reads: CASSSRRQAVYGYTF. The CDR3 bases are TGTGCCAGCAGCTCCCGCCGACAGGCAGTCTATGGCTACACCTTC.